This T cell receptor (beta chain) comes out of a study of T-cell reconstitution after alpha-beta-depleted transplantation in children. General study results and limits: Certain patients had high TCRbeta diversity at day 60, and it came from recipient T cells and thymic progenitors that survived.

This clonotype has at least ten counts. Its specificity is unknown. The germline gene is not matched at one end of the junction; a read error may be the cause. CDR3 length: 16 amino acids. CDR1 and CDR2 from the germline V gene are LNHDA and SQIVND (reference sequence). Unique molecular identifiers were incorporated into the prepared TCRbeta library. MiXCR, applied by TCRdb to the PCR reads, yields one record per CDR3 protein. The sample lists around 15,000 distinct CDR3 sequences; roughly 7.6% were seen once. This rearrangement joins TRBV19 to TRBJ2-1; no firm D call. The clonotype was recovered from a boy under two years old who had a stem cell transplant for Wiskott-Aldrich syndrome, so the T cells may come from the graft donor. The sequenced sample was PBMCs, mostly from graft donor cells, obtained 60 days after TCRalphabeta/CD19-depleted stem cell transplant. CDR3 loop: CASSITWVLSCNEQFF. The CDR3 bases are TGTGCCAGTAGTATAACGTGGGTCCTCTCCTGCAATGAGCAGTTCTTC.